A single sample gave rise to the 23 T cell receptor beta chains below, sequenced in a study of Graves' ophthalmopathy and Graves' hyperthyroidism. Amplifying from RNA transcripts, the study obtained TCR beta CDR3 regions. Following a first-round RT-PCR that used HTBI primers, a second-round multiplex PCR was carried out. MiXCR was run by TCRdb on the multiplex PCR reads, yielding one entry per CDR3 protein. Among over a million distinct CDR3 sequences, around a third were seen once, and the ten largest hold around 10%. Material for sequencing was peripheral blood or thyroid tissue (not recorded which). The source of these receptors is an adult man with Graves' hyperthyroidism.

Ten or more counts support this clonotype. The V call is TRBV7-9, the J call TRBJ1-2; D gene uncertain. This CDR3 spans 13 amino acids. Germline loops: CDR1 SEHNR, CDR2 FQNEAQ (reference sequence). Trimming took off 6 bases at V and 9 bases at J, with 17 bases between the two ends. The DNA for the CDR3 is TGTGCCAGCAGTCCGCCCCCCAGTTATCGCTACACCTTC. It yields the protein CASSPPPSYRYTF.

CDR3 loop: CASSYSSGIYEQYF. The CDR3 DNA follows: TGTGCCAGCAGTTACTCCAGCGGGATATACGAGCAGTACTTC. V gene TRBV7-9 combines with J gene TRBJ2-7, with TRBD2 identical over 7 bases. Germline V gene sequence: CDR1 SEHNR, CDR2 FQNEAQ (reference sequence). This CDR3 has 14 residues. V gave up 6 bases and J gave up 4 bases; unmatched junction bases: 9.

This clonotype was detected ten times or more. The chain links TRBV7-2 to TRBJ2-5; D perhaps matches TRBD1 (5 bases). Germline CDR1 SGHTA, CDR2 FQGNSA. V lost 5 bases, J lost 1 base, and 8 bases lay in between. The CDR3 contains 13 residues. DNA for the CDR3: TGTGCCAGCAGCCCAGGGATCCAAGAGACCCAGTACTTC. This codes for CASSPGIQETQYF. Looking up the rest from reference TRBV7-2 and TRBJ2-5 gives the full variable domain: GAGVSQSPSNKVTEKGKDVELRCDPISGHTALYWYRQSLGQGLEFLIYFQGNSAPDKSGLPSDRFSAERTGGSVSTLTIQRTQQEDSAVYLCASSPGIQETQYFGPGTRLLVL.

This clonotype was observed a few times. CDR3 bases: TGCGCCAGCAGCCTCTGGGGCGTCTCGACAGGGAACACCGGGGAGCTGTTTTTT. Its protein product is CASSLWGVSTGNTGELFF. The chain employs TRBV5-1 and TRBJ2-2, with D possibly being TRBD1 (6 bases). Looked up from germline, CDR1 is SGHRS and CDR2 is YFSETQ. V was cut by 4 bases and J by 1 base, with 20 bases left in between. This CDR3 has 18 residues. Combining the CDR3 with reference TRBV5-1 and TRBJ2-2 gives the whole variable domain KAGVTQTPRYLIKTRGQQVTLSCSPISGHRSVSWYQQTPGQGLQFLFEYFSETQRNKGNFPGRFSGRQFSNSRSEMNVSTLELGDSALYLCASSLWGVSTGNTGELFFGEGSRLTVL.

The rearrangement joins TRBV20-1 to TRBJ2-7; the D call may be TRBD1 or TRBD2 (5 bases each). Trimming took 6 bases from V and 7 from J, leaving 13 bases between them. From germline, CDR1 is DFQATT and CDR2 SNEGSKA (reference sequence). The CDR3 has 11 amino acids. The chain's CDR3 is CSAPGPQEQYF. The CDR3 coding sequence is TGCAGTGCCCCGGGGCCCCAAGAGCAGTACTTC.

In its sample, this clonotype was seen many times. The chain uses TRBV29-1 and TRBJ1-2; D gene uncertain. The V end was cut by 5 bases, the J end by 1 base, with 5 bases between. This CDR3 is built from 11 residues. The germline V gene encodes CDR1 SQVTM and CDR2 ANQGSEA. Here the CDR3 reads CSVPVNYGYTF. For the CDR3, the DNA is TGCAGCGTTCCTGTTAACTATGGCTACACCTTC.

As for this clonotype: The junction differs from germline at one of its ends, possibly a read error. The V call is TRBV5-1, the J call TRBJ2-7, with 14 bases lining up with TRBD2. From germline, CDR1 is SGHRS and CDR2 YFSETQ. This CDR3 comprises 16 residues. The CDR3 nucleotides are TGTGCCAGCAGCTTGGCGGGACTAGCGGGAGTTTACGAGCAGTACTTC. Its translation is CASSLAGLAGVYEQYF. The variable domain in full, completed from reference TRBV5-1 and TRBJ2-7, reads KAGVTQTPRYLIKTRGQQVTLSCSPISGHRSVSWYQQTPGQGLQFLFEYFSETQRNKGNFPGRFSGRQFSNSRSEMNVSTLELGDSALYLCASSLAGLAGVYEQYFGPGTRLTVT.

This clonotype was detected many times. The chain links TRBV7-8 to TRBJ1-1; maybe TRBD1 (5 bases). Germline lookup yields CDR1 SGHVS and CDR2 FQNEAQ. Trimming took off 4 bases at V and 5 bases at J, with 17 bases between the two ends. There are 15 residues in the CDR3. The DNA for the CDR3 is TGTGCCAGCAGCTGGACTTTGGGGGGAAGGACTGAAGCTTTCTTT. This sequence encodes CASSWTLGGRTEAFF.

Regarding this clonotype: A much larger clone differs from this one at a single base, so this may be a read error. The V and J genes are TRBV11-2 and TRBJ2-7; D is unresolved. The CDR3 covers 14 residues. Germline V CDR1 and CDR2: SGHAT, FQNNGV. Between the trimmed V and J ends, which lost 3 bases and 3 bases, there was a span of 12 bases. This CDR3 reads CASSFPLVGYEQYF. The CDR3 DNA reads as TGTGCCAGCAGCTTTCCGTTAGTGGGCTACGAGCAGTACTTC.

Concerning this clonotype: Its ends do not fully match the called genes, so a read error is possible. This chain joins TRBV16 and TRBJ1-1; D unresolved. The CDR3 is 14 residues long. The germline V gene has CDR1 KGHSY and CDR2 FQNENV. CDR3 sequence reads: CASSQSYRNTETFF. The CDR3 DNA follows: TGTGCCAGCAGCCAATCGTATAGGAACACTGAAACTTTCTTT.

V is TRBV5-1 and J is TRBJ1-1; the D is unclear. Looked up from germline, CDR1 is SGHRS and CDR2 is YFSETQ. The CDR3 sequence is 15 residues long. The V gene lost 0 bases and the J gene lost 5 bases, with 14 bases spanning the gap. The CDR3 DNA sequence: TGCGCCAGCAGCTTGGCCATCCGGGAAAGGACTGAAGCTTTCTTT. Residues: CASSLAIRERTEAFF.

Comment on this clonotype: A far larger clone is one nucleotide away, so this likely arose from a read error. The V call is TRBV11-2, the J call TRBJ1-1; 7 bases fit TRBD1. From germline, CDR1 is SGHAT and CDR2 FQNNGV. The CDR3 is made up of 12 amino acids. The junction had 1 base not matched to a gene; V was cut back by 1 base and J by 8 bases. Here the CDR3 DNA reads TGTGCCAGCAGCTTAGGGGACAGCGAAGCTTTCTTT. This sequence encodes CASSLGDSEAFF.

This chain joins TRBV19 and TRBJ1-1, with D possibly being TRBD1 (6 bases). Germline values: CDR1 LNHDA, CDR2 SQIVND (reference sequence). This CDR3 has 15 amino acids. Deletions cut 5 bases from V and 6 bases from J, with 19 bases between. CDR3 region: CASSPRDAGVPEAFF. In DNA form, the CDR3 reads TGTGCCAGTAGTCCCCGGGACGCAGGGGTTCCTGAAGCTTTCTTT.

This CDR3 is CAIRRRATNEKLFF. CDR3 DNA sequence: TGTGCCATCAGACGGAGGGCAACTAATGAAAAACTGTTTTTT. The chain employs TRBV10-3 and TRBJ1-4; no firm D call. The CDR3 sequence is 14 residues long. Between the trimmed V and J ends, which lost 6 bases and 0 bases, there was a span of 8 bases. CDR1 is ENHRY, CDR2 SYGVKD, per germline.

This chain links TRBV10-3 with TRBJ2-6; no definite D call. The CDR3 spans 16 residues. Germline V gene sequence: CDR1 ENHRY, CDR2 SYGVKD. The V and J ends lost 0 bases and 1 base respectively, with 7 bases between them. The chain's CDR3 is CAISESGTSGANVLTF. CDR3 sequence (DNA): TGTGCCATCAGTGAGTCGGGTACATCTGGGGCCAACGTCCTGACTTTC.

Written as DNA, the CDR3 is TGTGCCAGCAGCCAAGTCACGACAGGGAGCCTCAGTGGCTACACCTTC. It translates to CASSQVTTGSLSGYTF. The J gene is TRBJ1-2, the V gene TRBV3-1, with 7 positions matching TRBD1. With 1 base clipped from V and 7 bases from J, the junction kept 12 bases outside the gene matches. Germline lookup yields CDR1 LGHDT and CDR2 YNNKEL (reference sequence). The CDR3 extends over 16 amino acids.

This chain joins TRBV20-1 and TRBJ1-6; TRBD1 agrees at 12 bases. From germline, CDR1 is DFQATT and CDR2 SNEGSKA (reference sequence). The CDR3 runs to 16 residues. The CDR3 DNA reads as TGCAGCATAAAAAAGGGGGACAGGGGGCCGGATTCACCCCTCCACTTT. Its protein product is CSIKKGDRGPDSPLHF.

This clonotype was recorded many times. The CDR3 sequence is CSVMTSASSYEQYF. For the CDR3, the DNA is TGCAGCGTGATGACTAGCGCAAGCTCCTACGAGCAGTACTTC. The chain links TRBV29-1 to TRBJ2-7; 8 bases agree with TRBD2. The CDR3 sequence is 14 residues long. Per germline, CDR1 SQVTM and CDR2 ANQGSEA. V lost 6 bases to trimming and J lost 0 bases; unmatched junction nucleotides: 7.

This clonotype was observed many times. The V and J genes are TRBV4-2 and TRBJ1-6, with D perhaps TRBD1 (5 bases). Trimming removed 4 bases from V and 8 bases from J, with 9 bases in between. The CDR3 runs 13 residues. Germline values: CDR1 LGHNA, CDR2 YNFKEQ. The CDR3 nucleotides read TGTGCCAGCAGCCGGGGGTTGGATTCACCCCTCCACTTT. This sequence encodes CASSRGLDSPLHF.

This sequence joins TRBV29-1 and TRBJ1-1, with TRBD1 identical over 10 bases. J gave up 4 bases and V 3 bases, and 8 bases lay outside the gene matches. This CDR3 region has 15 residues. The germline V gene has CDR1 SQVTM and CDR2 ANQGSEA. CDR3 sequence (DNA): TGCAGCGTTGACAGCAGGGACAGGGGCGTCACTGAAGCTTTCTTT. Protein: CSVDSRDRGVTEAFF.

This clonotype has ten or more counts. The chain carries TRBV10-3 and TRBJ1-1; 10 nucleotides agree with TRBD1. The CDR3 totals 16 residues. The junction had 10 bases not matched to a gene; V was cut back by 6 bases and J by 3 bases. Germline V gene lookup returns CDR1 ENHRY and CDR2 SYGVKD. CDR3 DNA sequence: TGTGCCATCAGGCAGGGACAGGGGCCGGAGTACACTGAAGCTTTCTTT. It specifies CAIRQGQGPEYTEAFF.

For the CDR3, the DNA is TGTGCCAGCAGTGGATGGCTAGCGGAAGAGACCCAGTACTTC. Translating it yields CASSGWLAEETQYF. The chain is built from TRBV25-1 and TRBJ2-5; 7 nucleotides align to TRBD2. This CDR3 is 14 amino acids long. CDR1 is MGHDK and CDR2 is SYGVNS in the germline V gene. Germline trimming cut 4 bases from V and 3 bases from J; bases unmatched to any gene: 5.

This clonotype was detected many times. CDR3 residues: CASSTMGRQETQYF. The CDR3, as DNA: TGTGCCAGCAGTACAATGGGACGGCAAGAGACCCAGTACTTC. J is TRBJ2-5 and V is TRBV12-3 or TRBV12-4, with D perhaps being TRBD1 or TRBD2 (5 bases each). Trimming removed 5 bases at V and 2 bases at J, with 12 bases between. The CDR3 consists of 14 residues.